The next 29 T cell receptor beta chains were all read from a single sample in a study of neurological immune-mediated disorders. A single record per CDR3 protein comes from TCRdb applying MiXCR to the 5' RACE reads. The table includes fewer than 40,000 distinct CDR3 sequences, about 4.8% detected once. Source material: CD4+ T cells from blood. All receptors derive from a man aged 18 to 29 in good health.

This clonotype has ten or more counts. The chain recombines TRBV5-1 with TRBJ2-2; tentative D call: TRBD2 (5 bases). This CDR3 has 17 amino acids. Trimming shortened V by 1 base and J by 0 bases, and 13 bases separated the two germline ends. Germline lookup yields CDR1 SGHRS and CDR2 YFSETQ. In DNA form, the CDR3 reads TGCGCCAGCAGCTTGATGGACGGAGGCCCGAACACCGGGGAGCTGTTTTTT. Translation gives CASSLMDGGPNTGELFF.

At least ten counts were recorded for this clonotype. This rearrangement joins TRBV12-3 or TRBV12-4 to TRBJ2-1, with 16 positions matching TRBD2. The CDR3 has 19 amino acids. V gave up 4 bases and J gave up 9 bases; unmatched junction bases: 15. For the CDR3, the DNA is TGTGCCAGCAGTTGGCAAGGGACTAGCGGGGGGGGCCGTCTTGCTGAGCAGTTCTTC. Translation: CASSWQGTSGGGRLAEQFF.

This clonotype was counted many times. The chain joins TRBV10-2 to TRBJ1-1; TRBD1 aligns across 9 bases. Germline CDR1 and CDR2: WSHSY and SAAADI. V shed 3 bases and J 5 bases; nucleotides not matched to a gene: 7. The CDR3 has 15 residues. CDR3 sequence reads: CASSDLNRGRTEAFF. The CDR3, as DNA: TGCGCCAGCAGTGATTTGAACAGGGGGCGAACTGAAGCTTTCTTT.

Ten or more counts support this clonotype. DNA for the CDR3: TGTGCCAGCAGCTTAGTGGGGACCTATGGCTACACCTTC. Protein: CASSLVGTYGYTF. This sequence joins TRBV7-2 and TRBJ1-2, with D maybe TRBD1 (5 bases). The V gene lost 1 base and the J gene lost 4 bases, with 7 bases spanning the gap. Germline V gene lookup returns CDR1 SGHTA and CDR2 FQGNSA. CDR3 size: 13 residues.

This clonotype was observed at least ten times. The gene calls are TRBV29-1 and TRBJ2-5, with TRBD2 identical over 13 bases. This CDR3 has 14 residues. The germline CDR1 and CDR2 sequences are SQVTM and ANQGSEA. V was pared by 4 bases and J by 5 bases, with 4 bases of the junction left unmatched. Here the CDR3 reads CSVGTSGGVETQYF. The CDR3 DNA reads TGCAGCGTTGGTACTAGCGGGGGGGTGGAGACCCAGTACTTC.

CDR3 nucleotide sequence: TGCAGTGCTAGGTTTGAGAACTATGGCTACACCTTC. Amino acids: CSARFENYGYTF. The rearrangement uses TRBV20-1 and TRBJ1-2; D call uncertain. V was clipped by 3 bases and J by 2 bases, with 7 bases between them. The CDR3 loop spans 12 amino acids. CDR1 is DFQATT, CDR2 SNEGSKA, per germline (reference sequence).

This clonotype has a count of ten or more. The chain is built from TRBV5-1 and TRBJ2-2, with TRBD1 identical over 11 bases. The junction had 4 bases not matched to a gene; V was cut back by 6 bases and J by 6 bases. Germline CDR1 and CDR2: SGHRS and YFSETQ. The CDR3 is made up of 14 amino acids. CDR3 protein: CASKGTGGSGELFF. The CDR3 bases are TGCGCCAGCAAAGGGACAGGGGGATCCGGGGAGCTGTTTTTT.

This clonotype was detected ten times or more. The chain uses TRBV12-3 or TRBV12-4 and TRBJ2-3; D unresolved. Trimming removed 6 bases at V and 3 bases at J, with 4 bases between. This CDR3 has 11 residues. The CDR3 loop is CASSRTDTQYF. In nucleotides, the CDR3 is TGTGCCAGCAGCCGTACAGATACGCAGTATTTT.

This clonotype was seen many times. The chain employs TRBV11-2 and TRBJ2-1; 13 bases agree with TRBD2. Trimming took 4 bases from V and 4 from J; bases not matched to a gene: 13. Looked up from germline, CDR1 is SGHAT and CDR2 is FQNNGV. The CDR3 loop spans 19 amino acids. The CDR3 region is CASSSSLSTSGGRYNEQFF. The CDR3 DNA follows: TGTGCCAGCAGCTCATCCCTATCGACTAGCGGGGGGCGTTACAATGAGCAGTTCTTC.

The sample holds many counts of this clonotype. This chain joins TRBV12-3 or TRBV12-4 and TRBJ1-5; TRBD1 agrees at 7 bases. V was pared by 2 bases and J by 7 bases, with 5 bases of the junction left unmatched. The CDR3 totals 14 residues. The chain's CDR3 is CASSLNRGRQPQHF. CDR3 nucleotides: TGTGCCAGCAGTTTAAATAGGGGGCGGCAGCCCCAGCATTTT.

In this sample, this clonotype turned up many times. The chain carries TRBV5-5 and TRBJ1-2; no definite D call. This CDR3 is built from 14 residues. Germline V CDR1 and CDR2: SGHKS, YYEKEE (reference sequence). Between the trimmed V and J ends, which lost 0 bases and 8 bases, there was a span of 14 bases. The CDR3 reads CASSLVLFLGGYTF. For the CDR3, the DNA is TGTGCCAGCAGCTTGGTACTCTTCTTGGGCGGCTACACCTTC.

This clonotype has at least ten counts. This chain connects TRBV12-3 or TRBV12-4 to TRBJ2-5; D call uncertain. Trimming shortened V by 6 bases and J by 5 bases, and 19 bases separated the two germline ends. This CDR3 spans 15 amino acids. CDR3 coding DNA: TGTGCCAGCAGACCCCGGGTCAAGGGTAACGAGACCCAGTACTTC. Its translation is CASRPRVKGNETQYF.

This clonotype was detected ten times or more. The genes are TRBV12-5 and TRBJ1-1; no firm D call. V gave up 5 bases and J gave up 10 bases, with 29 bases separating them. Germline lookup yields CDR1 LGHNT and CDR2 FRNRAP. The CDR3 is 17 residues long. The CDR3, as DNA: TGTGCTAGTGGTCCCCCCGCACGAACAGCTCCAACACTGACAGCTTTCTTT. It specifies CASGPPARTAPTLTAFF.

This clonotype was found many times. This chain joins TRBV7-2 and TRBJ2-3; D call uncertain. V was cut by 10 bases and J by 0 bases, with 11 bases left in between. CDR1 is SGHTA and CDR2 is FQGNSA in the germline V gene. The CDR3 has 13 residues. Here the CDR3 DNA reads TGTGCCACCTCCCGGGCTAGCACAGATACGCAGTATTTT. Amino acids: CATSRASTDTQYF.

In this sample, this clonotype turned up many times. The genes are TRBV6-5 and TRBJ2-5, with D perhaps matching TRBD1 or TRBD2 (5 bases each). CDR1 and CDR2 from the germline V gene are MNHEY and SVGAGI. The V and J ends lost 6 bases and 6 bases respectively, with 14 bases between them. The CDR3 covers 13 residues. Written as DNA, the CDR3 is TGTGCCAGCAGCTCTACCCCGGGGCAGACCCAGTACTTC. Translating it yields CASSSTPGQTQYF.

This clonotype was seen at least ten times. The chain recombines TRBV5-1 with TRBJ1-1; no clear D gene. This CDR3 has 15 residues. Trimming cost V 2 bases and J 1 base, with 12 bases left between them. Germline loops: CDR1 SGHRS, CDR2 YFSETQ. CDR3 nucleotide sequence: TGCGCCAGCAGCTTAACCGGGGAATCGAACACTGAAGCTTTCTTT. This translates into CASSLTGESNTEAFF.

The sample holds many counts of this clonotype. The J gene is TRBJ1-5, the V gene TRBV4-1; D is perhaps TRBD1 (5 bases). Trimming removed 0 bases from V and 10 bases from J, with 19 bases in between. The CDR3 covers 16 residues. Germline V gene sequence: CDR1 MGHRA, CDR2 YSYEKL. The CDR3 coding sequence is TGCGCCAGCAGCCAAGATCCAACAGGACGTACGGGACCCCAGCATTTT. As protein: CASSQDPTGRTGPQHF.

At least ten counts were recorded for this clonotype. The chain is built from TRBV4-1 and TRBJ2-5; 9 nucleotides align to TRBD1. The V segment lost 1 base and the J segment 4 bases; nucleotides outside the gene matches: 4. This CDR3 spans 15 amino acids. In germline, CDR1 is MGHRA, CDR2 YSYEKL. As DNA, the CDR3 is TGCGCCAGCAGCCAAGGGGACAGGGACGGAGAGACCCAGTACTTC. Its protein is CASSQGDRDGETQYF.

This clonotype was observed many times. This chain connects TRBV7-2 to TRBJ2-7; 9 bases map to TRBD2. Germline assignment: CDR1 SGHTA and CDR2 FQGNSA. This CDR3 region has 16 residues. The V segment lost 0 bases and the J segment 3 bases; nucleotides outside the gene matches: 6. CDR3 sequence (DNA): TGTGCCAGCAGCTTAGCGGGGAGCGGGGGGTACTACGAGCAGTACTTC. Its protein is CASSLAGSGGYYEQYF.

This clonotype occurred many times. The V and J genes are TRBV7-2 and TRBJ2-1; 7 bases map to TRBD2. Germline V gives CDR1 SGHTA, CDR2 FQGNSA. V shed 5 bases and J 11 bases; nucleotides not matched to a gene: 3. The CDR3 has 11 amino acids. In DNA form, the CDR3 reads TGTGCCAGCAGCCCCGGGACTAAGCAGTTCTTC. Translation: CASSPGTKQFF.

This clonotype showed up many times. The V and J genes are TRBV20-1 and TRBJ1-1; D gene uncertain. Trimming left V 2 bases short and J 4 bases short, with 14 bases between. Germline values: CDR1 DFQATT, CDR2 SNEGSKA (reference sequence). This CDR3 comprises 14 residues. Written as DNA, the CDR3 is TGCAGTGCTAGATGGCAGCTCCAGGCCACTGAAGCTTTCTTT. Amino acid sequence: CSARWQLQATEAFF.

This clonotype has at least ten counts. This rearrangement joins TRBV12-3 or TRBV12-4 to TRBJ1-1; D is uncertain. Between the trimmed V and J ends, which lost 2 bases and 3 bases, there was a span of 22 bases. The CDR3 has 18 residues. CDR3 DNA: TGTGCCAGCAGTTTACATGACAAGGCCGGCATTTATTACACTGAAGCTTTCTTT. Translation: CASSLHDKAGIYYTEAFF.

The sample holds many counts of this clonotype. This chain uses TRBV20-1 with TRBJ2-7; TRBD1 matches 7 bases. Per germline, CDR1 DFQATT and CDR2 SNEGSKA (reference sequence). Trimming removed 6 bases from V and 2 bases from J; junction bases left unmatched: 7. CDR3 length: 13 residues. The CDR3, as DNA: TGCAGTGCCCTAAGGGGGACAGCCTACGAGCAGTACTTC. Translation gives CSALRGTAYEQYF.

Ten or more counts support this clonotype. The chain uses TRBV6-5 and TRBJ1-2; 12 bases are a match to TRBD1. V shed 1 base and J 6 bases; nucleotides not matched to a gene: 9. The CDR3 is 17 residues long. Germline CDR1 MNHEY, CDR2 SVGAGI. The CDR3 is CASSYYRDRGRFDGYTF. The CDR3 DNA sequence: TGTGCCAGCAGTTACTACCGGGACAGGGGGCGCTTTGATGGCTACACCTTC.

In this sample, this clonotype turned up a few times. V is TRBV2 and J is TRBJ2-5; maybe TRBD2 (5 bases). CDR1 SNHLY and CDR2 FYNNEI come from the germline V gene. Between the trimmed V and J ends, which lost 4 bases and 3 bases, there was a span of 9 bases. The CDR3 is 13 residues long. CDR3: CASSVFGEETQYF. CDR3 bases: TGTGCCAGCAGTGTTTTCGGGGAAGAGACCCAGTACTTC.

This clonotype was recorded many times. The chain employs TRBV6-5 and TRBJ2-7; D is possibly TRBD1 (6 bases). Trimming left V 5 bases short and J 7 bases short, with 15 bases between. Germline lookup yields CDR1 MNHEY and CDR2 SVGAGI. This CDR3 region has 13 residues. In nucleotides, the CDR3 is TGTGCCAGCAGTAGCAGGGGTTATCGGGAGCAGTACTTC. Residues: CASSSRGYREQYF.

This clonotype was found many times. The chain has TRBV20-1 and TRBJ2-1; 9 bases are a match to TRBD1. Germline V gives CDR1 DFQATT, CDR2 SNEGSKA (reference sequence). CDR3 size: 13 residues. V lost 5 bases, J lost 8 bases, and 7 bases stayed unmatched. The CDR3 loop reads CSAGSGQGYEQFF. The CDR3 DNA follows: TGCAGTGCTGGCTCGGGACAGGGCTATGAGCAGTTCTTC.

This clonotype was counted ten times or more. The chain links TRBV5-5 to TRBJ1-2; TRBD1 aligns across 8 bases. CDR3 length: 13 residues. The V and J ends lost 4 bases and 8 bases, in that order; junction bases with no gene match: 7. Looked up from germline, CDR1 is SGHKS and CDR2 is YYEKEE (reference sequence). The CDR3 DNA is TGTGCCAGCAGCACGTCGTGGGACAGGGGCTACACCTTC. The encoded protein is CASSTSWDRGYTF.

This clonotype was found many times. This rearrangement joins TRBV5-1 to TRBJ2-3; D gene unclear. CDR1 and CDR2 from the germline V gene are SGHRS and YFSETQ. V lost 4 bases to trimming and J lost 6 bases, with 18 bases between them. CDR3 length: 15 amino acids. CDR3 region: CASSPDNLFTDTQYF. For the CDR3, the DNA is TGCGCCAGCAGCCCAGACAACTTATTCACCGATACGCAGTATTTT.